Shown below are 8 T cell receptor beta chains from a single sample sequenced in a study of T cell responses to AZD1222 COVID-19 vaccine. Clones were sequenced by immunoSEQ multiplex PCR, and TCRdb holds only the in-frame ones, with some missing. Here the sample spans approximately 150,000 clones, 70% to 90% being singletons. The sequencing here drew on peripheral blood, taken on day 0 of AZD1222 vaccination. The source of these receptors is an adult in good health.

The chain couples TRBV5-1 to TRBJ2-5, with TRBD2 identical over 7 bases. Trimming at V came to 0 bases and at J to 6 bases, leaving 8 bases not matched to a gene. Looked up from germline, CDR1 is SGHRS and CDR2 is YFSETQ. This CDR3 spans 15 amino acids. The CDR3 DNA is TGCGCCAGCAGCTTGGCGGCGGGAGAGTGGCAGACCCAGTACTTC. As protein: CASSLAAGEWQTQYF.

This clone was seen more than once but under ten times. The J gene is TRBJ1-1, the V gene TRBV19; TRBD1 matches 12 bases. The junction had 22 bases not matched to a gene; V was cut back by 10 bases and J by 4 bases. Per germline, CDR1 LNHDA and CDR2 SQIVND (reference sequence). This CDR3 region has 19 residues. CDR3 region: CATEDRDRGRWAGSTEAFF. CDR3 coding DNA: TGTGCCACAGAGGACCGGGACAGGGGGCGCTGGGCGGGGAGCACTGAAGCTTTCTTT.

V gene TRBV7-2 combines with J gene TRBJ2-1; TRBD2 matches at 10 bases. V gave up 0 bases and J gave up 4 bases; unmatched junction bases: 12. The CDR3 consists of 19 residues. From germline, CDR1 is SGHTA and CDR2 FQGNSA. CDR3 nucleotide sequence: TGTGCCAGCAGCTTAGCCCCCACTAGCGGGAACGCAGGGTACAATGAGCAGTTCTTC. Translating it yields CASSLAPTSGNAGYNEQFF.

V usage is TRBV5-1 and J usage is TRBJ1-3; D is perhaps TRBD1 (5 bases). Germline V gene data show CDR1 as SGHRS and CDR2 as YFSETQ. V lost 0 bases and J 0 bases, leaving 10 bases between the germline ends. This CDR3 spans 16 amino acids. CDR3 DNA sequence: TGCGCCAGCAGCTTGGGCGACAGAAGCTCTGGAAACACCATATATTTT. Translation: CASSLGDRSSGNTIYF.

The rearrangement joins TRBV19 to TRBJ1-1, with 7 bases identical to TRBD1. Germline V gene data show CDR1 as LNHDA and CDR2 as SQIVND (reference sequence). The CDR3 is 14 amino acids. Unmatched junction bases numbered 5, after V lost 2 bases and J lost 5 bases. This CDR3 reads CASSITGDGTEAFF. CDR3 nucleotide sequence: TGTGCCAGTAGTATAACAGGGGATGGAACTGAAGCTTTCTTT.

Only a few counts were recorded for this clone. This chain's CDR3 is CASSARHEQYF. Here the CDR3 DNA reads TGTGCCAGCAGCGCAAGACACGAGCAGTACTTC. V gene TRBV7-2 combines with J gene TRBJ2-7; no definite D call. Germline V gene sequence: CDR1 SGHTA, CDR2 FQGNSA. This CDR3 region has 11 residues. V gave up 5 bases and J gave up 5 bases, with 7 bases separating them.

The genes are TRBV4-3 and TRBJ2-2; D is undetermined. V lost 0 bases, J lost 5 bases, and 10 bases lay in between. The germline CDR1 and CDR2 sequences are LGHNA and YSLEER. CDR3 length: 15 residues. CDR3 in amino acids: CASSQDRMVTGELFF. The CDR3 region has the DNA TGCGCCAGCAGCCAAGATCGAATGGTAACCGGGGAGCTGTTTTTT.

The CDR3: CASIPASTDTQYF. DNA of the CDR3: TGTGCCAGCATCCCGGCTAGCACAGATACGCAGTATTTT. The V call is TRBV28, the J call TRBJ2-3; D is undetermined. This CDR3 has 13 residues. Trimming pared 7 bases from V and 0 bases from J, leaving 8 bases between. CDR1 MDHEN and CDR2 SYDVKM come from the germline V gene.